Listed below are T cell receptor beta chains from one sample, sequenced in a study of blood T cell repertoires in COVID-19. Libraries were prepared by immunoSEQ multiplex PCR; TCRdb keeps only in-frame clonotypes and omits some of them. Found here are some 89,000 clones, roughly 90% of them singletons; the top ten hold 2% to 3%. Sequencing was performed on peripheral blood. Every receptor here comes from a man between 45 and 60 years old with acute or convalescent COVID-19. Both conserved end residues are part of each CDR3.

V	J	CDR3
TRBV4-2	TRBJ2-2	CASSQVKLLGGTGELFF
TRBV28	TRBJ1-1	CASSSAGTGYTEAFF
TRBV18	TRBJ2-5	CASSPGTGETQYF
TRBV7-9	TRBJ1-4	CASSLFSMDRGGEKLFF
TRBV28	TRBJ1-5	CASSFDQPQHF
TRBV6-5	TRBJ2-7	CASKPSGTAGEQYF
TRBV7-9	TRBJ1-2	CASSRHTDRTGGYTF
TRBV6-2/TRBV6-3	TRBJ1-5	CASSYSTQPQHF
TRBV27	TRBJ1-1	CASSFSDRENTEAFF
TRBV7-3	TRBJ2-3	CASSPRGGADTQYF
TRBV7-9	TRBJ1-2	CASSFPGQGYGYTF
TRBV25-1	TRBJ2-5	CASTRGGDAWETQYF
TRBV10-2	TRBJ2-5	CASSAHSGGQGETQYF
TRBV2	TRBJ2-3	CASSRWTSGTSTDTQYF
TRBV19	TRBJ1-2	CASKGQGAPRYGYTF
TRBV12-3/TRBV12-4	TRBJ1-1	CASRATANTEAFF
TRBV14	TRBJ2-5	CASSQDRGQETQYF
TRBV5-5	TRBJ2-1	CASSLGTREQFF
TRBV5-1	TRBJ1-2	CASSLGAGGLRSGGYTF
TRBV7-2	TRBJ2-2	CASSLYSSIGELFF
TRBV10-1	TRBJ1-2	CARPDQDRGSYGYTF
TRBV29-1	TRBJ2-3	CSVVRLGTSGGTGNTQYF
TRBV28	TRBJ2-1	CASSLYTGLAGLYNEQFF
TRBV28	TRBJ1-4	CASSSRRAPDEKLFF
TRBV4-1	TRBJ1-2	CASSQAKGANYGYTF
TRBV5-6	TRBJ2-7	CASSGYRGRDSYYEQYF
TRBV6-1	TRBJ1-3	CASSEVMGNTIYF
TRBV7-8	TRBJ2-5	CASSLGAISQETQYF
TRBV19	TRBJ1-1	CASSRGDRGNLNTEAFF
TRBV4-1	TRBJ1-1	CASSPGQVFTEAFF
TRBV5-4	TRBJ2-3	CASRPTGAQGADTQYF
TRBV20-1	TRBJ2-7	CSASLRDYEQYF
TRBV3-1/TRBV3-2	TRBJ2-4	CASSQEGDREDF
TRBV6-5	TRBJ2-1	CASRTGVSYNEQFF
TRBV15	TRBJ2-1	CATSRVSGRLGEQFF
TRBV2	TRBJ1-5	CASGLGSPNQPQHF
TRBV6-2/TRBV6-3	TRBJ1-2	CASTPGQVDGYTF
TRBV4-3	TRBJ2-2	CASSQEGQGSSNTGELFF
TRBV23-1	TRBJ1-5	CASSQFRTGHSPFSNQPQHF
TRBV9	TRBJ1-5	CASSVYQGGQPQHF
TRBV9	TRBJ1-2	CASSVDHGNYGYTF
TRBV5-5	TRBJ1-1	CASSSTGGQNTEAFF